These 14 T cell receptor beta chains originate from one sample sequenced in a study of T cell responses to AZD1222 COVID-19 vaccine (dated by TCRdb to the early 2020s). Libraries were made using the immunoSEQ multiplex PCR assay. As stored in TCRdb, this immuneACCESS dataset retains in-frame rearrangements with V and J assigned. A fraction of the clones does not appear; measured against another copy, unresolved V genes explain less than half of the discrepancy, and the remainder lacks a known reason. The sample table holds 100,000 or so clones, of which around 87% were seen once. The ten largest clones add up to roughly a tenth of the sample. Sample time point, as interpreted from the label and publication: about 28 days (+/-7) after the second vaccine dose. Here the sequenced sample was peripheral blood, taken 28 days after the second AZD1222 dose. These receptors were obtained from an adult who received the AZD1222 COVID-19 vaccine.

This clone was found a few times. The V gene is TRBV4-2, the J gene TRBJ1-1; no clear D gene. This CDR3 contains 14 residues. With 0 bases removed from V and 1 base from J, the gap between germline ends came to 6 bases. CDR1 LGHNA and CDR2 YNFKEQ come from the germline V gene. The CDR3 protein is CASSQEGRNTEAFF. DNA of the CDR3: TGTGCCAGCAGCCAAGAAGGCCGGAACACTGAAGCTTTCTTT.

The rearrangement links TRBV5-1 to TRBJ1-3; D is ambiguous. Germline CDR1 reads SGHRS; CDR2 reads YFSETQ. V lost 0 bases and J 2 bases, leaving 12 bases between the germline ends. This CDR3 has 16 residues. CDR3 in amino acids: CASSLDGIGTGNTIYF. CDR3 coding DNA: TGCGCCAGCAGCTTGGACGGGATAGGAACTGGAAACACCATATATTTT. The full variable domain, completed using reference TRBV5-1 and TRBJ1-3, is KAGVTQTPRYLIKTRGQQVTLSCSPISGHRSVSWYQQTPGQGLQFLFEYFSETQRNKGNFPGRFSGRQFSNSRSEMNVSTLELGDSALYLCASSLDGIGTGNTIYFGEGSWLTVV.

This chain links TRBV29-1 with TRBJ2-1; D is uncertain. Germline V gene data show CDR1 as SQVTM and CDR2 as ANQGSEA. V lost 7 bases and J lost 8, with 12 bases in between. This CDR3 has 11 amino acids. CDR3 region: CSGGIPDEQFF. As DNA, the CDR3 is TGCAGCGGCGGTATCCCGGATGAGCAGTTCTTC.

The CDR3 region has the DNA TGTGCCAGCAGCCCATCTCCTAGCGGGGGTAGCTGGGTGTTCTTC. Amino acids: CASSPSPSGGSWVFF. The chain employs TRBV7-2 and TRBJ2-1; 10 bases match TRBD2. The CDR3 runs 15 residues. The V and J ends lost 5 bases and 15 bases, in that order; junction bases with no gene match: 16. The germline V gene has CDR1 SGHTA and CDR2 FQGNSA.

V usage is TRBV28 and J usage is TRBJ2-7; D gene uncertain. Germline values: CDR1 MDHEN, CDR2 SYDVKM. Trimming pared 6 bases from V and 0 bases from J, leaving 12 bases between. CDR3 length: 14 amino acids. The CDR3 here is CASSFRHGSYEQYF. The CDR3 DNA reads as TGTGCCAGCAGCTTTCGACACGGCTCCTACGAGCAGTACTTC.

CDR3 in amino acids: CASSIDLWAGGRQPQHF. DNA for the CDR3: TGTGCCAGTAGTATAGATCTATGGGCAGGGGGACGACAGCCCCAGCATTTT. J is TRBJ1-5 and V is TRBV19; 7 nucleotides agree with TRBD1. The CDR3 sequence is 17 residues long. The germline CDR1 and CDR2 sequences are LNHDA and SQIVND (reference sequence). J lost 7 bases, V lost 0 bases, and 12 bases had no gene match.

A few counts support this clone. The rearrangement uses TRBV3-1 (or the pseudogene TRBV3-2) and TRBJ2-2; the D is unclear. The CDR3 has 15 residues. V was pared by 4 bases and J by 1 base, with 10 bases between. CDR1 and CDR2 from the germline V gene are LGHDT and YNNKEL (reference sequence). The CDR3 coding sequence is TGTGCCAGCAGCCCGAGGTGGGGGAACACCGGGGAGCTGTTTTTT. Translation: CASSPRWGNTGELFF.

J is TRBJ1-1 and V is TRBV29-1; D is uncertain. The CDR3 length is 14 residues. Germline CDR1 is SQVTM and CDR2 is ANQGSEA. V was pared by 0 bases and J by 10 bases, with 18 bases between. CDR3 sequence reads: CSVEDRWEGVVAFF. The CDR3 DNA follows: TGCAGCGTTGAAGATCGATGGGAGGGAGTTGTAGCTTTCTTT.

J is TRBJ1-3 and V is TRBV27; a possible D gene is TRBD1 (5 bases). The CDR3 extends over 15 amino acids. V lost 6 bases, J lost 0 bases, and 12 bases lay in between. The germline V gene encodes CDR1 MNHEY and CDR2 SMNVEV (reference sequence). CDR3 bases: TGTGCCAGCAGCTCGCGACAGTTCTCTGGAAACACCATATATTTT. Its protein product is CASSSRQFSGNTIYF.

The chain joins TRBV30 to TRBJ2-6; 8 bases agree with TRBD2. The CDR3 is 15 residues long. From germline, CDR1 is GTSNPN and CDR2 SVGIG (reference sequence). With 7 bases clipped from V and 2 bases from J, the junction kept 7 bases outside the gene matches. The chain's CDR3 is CASETGGPGANVLTF. As DNA, the CDR3 is TGTGCCTCAGAAACGGGGGGGCCTGGGGCCAACGTCCTGACTTTC.

This clone was counted between two and nine times. The chain has TRBV4-1 and TRBJ2-3, with 7 bases fitting TRBD1. The ends lost 3 bases at V and 2 bases at J; junction bases unmatched: 2. CDR1 is MGHRA and CDR2 is YSYEKL in the germline V gene. The length of the CDR3 is 14 residues. DNA of the CDR3: TGCGCCAGCAGCCAGGACAGGAACACAGATACGCAGTATTTT. It is translated as CASSQDRNTDTQYF.

The chain links TRBV5-1 to TRBJ2-3; possible D gene TRBD2, 5 bases. This CDR3 is 15 amino acids long. V was cut by 6 bases and J by 0 bases, with 14 bases left in between. Looked up from germline, CDR1 is SGHRS and CDR2 is YFSETQ. CDR3 residues: CASTGLQRSTDTQYF. Written as DNA, the CDR3 is TGCGCCAGCACCGGTTTACAGCGGAGCACAGATACGCAGTATTTT.

The V call is TRBV6-2 or TRBV6-3, the J call TRBJ2-7, with a tentative D call TRBD2 (7 bases). Germline V gene lookup returns CDR1 MNHEY and CDR2 SVGEGT. The CDR3 loop spans 15 amino acids. V was clipped by 0 bases and J by 3 bases, with 12 bases between them. CDR3: CASSYSDGGLYEQYF. The CDR3 DNA sequence: TGTGCCAGCAGTTACTCAGACGGGGGGCTCTACGAGCAGTACTTC.

This clone has only one observation. J is TRBJ2-1 and V is TRBV5-1; 7 bases map to TRBD2. Losses at the gene ends were 4 bases for V and 8 bases for J; bases not matched to a gene: 9. CDR3 length: 14 amino acids. The V gene's germline CDR1 is SGHRS and CDR2 YFSETQ. The CDR3 DNA sequence: TGCGCCAGCAGCCCCAAGGCGGGAGCGGATGAGCAGTTCTTC. Translation: CASSPKAGADEQFF.